This is a list of T cell receptor beta chains from one sample in a study of Ad26.COV2.S vaccination and SARS-CoV-2 variants. Method: immunoSEQ multiplex PCR; TCRdb's copy keeps in-frame clones and lacks some. The sample includes about 680,000 clones, approximately 88% of them seen just once. The sequences come from peripheral blood, collected in a trial of Ad26.COV2.S vaccine versus placebo. All receptors come from a person between 18 and 60 years old who received the Ad26.COV2.S COVID-19 vaccine or a placebo. CDR3s include the opening cysteine and the closing phenylalanine or tryptophan. Fields, in order: V gene, D gene, clone size, J gene, CDR3 DNA, CDR3 protein. A D gene is named only where the DNA matches it firmly. For some rows the clone size is stated as once, few or many, or as a class when expanded; others skip it.

v_gene: TRBV5-8; d_gene: NA; abundance: NA; j_gene: TRBJ2-5; CDR3nt: TGTGCCAGCAGCTTGGTGGAGGAGACCCAGTACTTC; CDR3aa: CASSLVEETQYF
v_gene: TRBV7-2; d_gene: NA; abundance: NA; j_gene: TRBJ2-2; CDR3nt: TGTGCCAGCAGCCTAAGACGTTCCACCGGGGAGCTGTTTTTT; CDR3aa: CASSLRRSTGELFF
v_gene: TRBV25-1; d_gene: NA; abundance: NA; j_gene: TRBJ2-7; CDR3nt: TGTGCCAGCACCCCGAGCCGGGGGTCCTACGAGCAGTACTTC; CDR3aa: CASTPSRGSYEQYF
v_gene: TRBV3-1/TRBV3-2; d_gene: NA; abundance: NA; j_gene: TRBJ1-1; CDR3nt: TGTGCCAGCAGCCAAAGAACAACTGAAGCTTTCTTT; CDR3aa: CASSQRTTEAFF
v_gene: TRBV5-1; d_gene: NA; abundance: NA; j_gene: TRBJ2-5; CDR3nt: TGCGCCAGCAGCTTGGAGTTTAGGGGGACCCAGTACTTC; CDR3aa: CASSLEFRGTQYF
v_gene: TRBV4-3; d_gene: NA; abundance: NA; j_gene: TRBJ1-6; CDR3nt: TGCGCCAGCAGCCAAGGTTCCGCCGAGCGTTCACCCCTCCACTTT; CDR3aa: CASSQGSAERSPLHF
v_gene: TRBV13; d_gene: NA; abundance: once; j_gene: TRBJ2-7; CDR3nt: TGTGCCAGCAGCGTTAAAGGGGGCGAGCAGTACTTC; CDR3aa: CASSVKGGEQYF
v_gene: TRBV29-1; d_gene: TRBD1; abundance: NA; j_gene: TRBJ2-1; CDR3nt: TGCAGCGTAGTAGACAGGGCTACCTACAATGAGCAGTTCTTC; CDR3aa: CSVVDRATYNEQFF
v_gene: TRBV29-1; d_gene: TRBD2; abundance: NA; j_gene: TRBJ2-4; CDR3nt: TGCAGCGCTTACCTAGCGGGAGCATCATACATTCAGTACTTC; CDR3aa: CSAYLAGASYIQYF
v_gene: TRBV5-4; d_gene: NA; abundance: NA; j_gene: TRBJ2-1; CDR3nt: TGTGCCAGCACCACAGGGAATTACAATGAGCAGTTCTTC; CDR3aa: CASTTGNYNEQFF
v_gene: TRBV4-3; d_gene: TRBD1; abundance: NA; j_gene: TRBJ1-4; CDR3nt: TGCGCCAGCAGCCAAGATAGACCAGGGGGCCATGAAAAACTGTTTTTT; CDR3aa: CASSQDRPGGHEKLFF
v_gene: TRBV18; d_gene: NA; abundance: NA; j_gene: TRBJ2-2; CDR3nt: TGTGCCAGCTCACCACGTCGAGCAGGGGAAACCGGGGAGCTGTTTTTT; CDR3aa: CASSPRRAGETGELFF
v_gene: TRBV15; d_gene: NA; abundance: NA; j_gene: TRBJ2-3; CDR3nt: TGTGCCACCAGCAGGTACACAGATACGCAGTATTTT; CDR3aa: CATSRYTDTQYF
v_gene: TRBV19; d_gene: NA; abundance: NA; j_gene: TRBJ2-5; CDR3nt: TGTGCCAGTAGTATCCAGGGGGAGACCCAGTACTTC; CDR3aa: CASSIQGETQYF
v_gene: TRBV14; d_gene: NA; abundance: NA; j_gene: TRBJ2-7; CDR3nt: TGTGCCAGCAGCCCAACTTACAGGGACTACGAGCAGTACTTC; CDR3aa: CASSPTYRDYEQYF
v_gene: TRBV2; d_gene: NA; abundance: NA; j_gene: TRBJ2-7; CDR3nt: TGTGCCAGCAGTGAAACAGGGTATGGCGAGCAGTACTTC; CDR3aa: CASSETGYGEQYF
v_gene: TRBV9; d_gene: TRBD1; abundance: NA; j_gene: TRBJ2-1; CDR3nt: TGTGCCAGCAGCGTAGCGGGACAGAGCTCCTACAATGAGCAGTTCTTC; CDR3aa: CASSVAGQSSYNEQFF
v_gene: TRBV2; d_gene: NA; abundance: NA; j_gene: TRBJ1-4; CDR3nt: TGTGCCAGCAGTGGTCCTCTTGGACCGGGGCTAAATGAAAAACTGTTTTTT; CDR3aa: CASSGPLGPGLNEKLFF
v_gene: TRBV19; d_gene: TRBD1; abundance: NA; j_gene: TRBJ1-2; CDR3nt: TGTGCCAGTAGTATTCCGGGACAGACCTCCTCACTTTATGGCTACACCTTC; CDR3aa: CASSIPGQTSSLYGYTF
v_gene: TRBV6-5; d_gene: TRBD2; abundance: NA; j_gene: TRBJ2-1; CDR3nt: TGTGCCAGCAGGTGGAGACTAGCGAGACACAATGAGCAGTTCTTC; CDR3aa: CASRWRLARHNEQFF
v_gene: TRBV7-2; d_gene: TRBD2; abundance: NA; j_gene: TRBJ2-5; CDR3nt: TGTGCCAGCAGCTTCGCGGGGGTCCAAGAGACCCAGTACTTC; CDR3aa: CASSFAGVQETQYF
v_gene: TRBV7-9; d_gene: NA; abundance: NA; j_gene: TRBJ1-3; CDR3nt: TGTGCCAGCAGCTCCGGAAACACCATATATTTT; CDR3aa: CASSSGNTIYF
v_gene: TRBV10-3; d_gene: TRBD1; abundance: few; j_gene: TRBJ1-6; CDR3nt: TGTGCCATCAGTGAGGTTGCGGGCAGGGGGCTGAAATCACCCCTCCACTTT; CDR3aa: CAISEVAGRGLKSPLHF
v_gene: TRBV12-3/TRBV12-4; d_gene: NA; abundance: NA; j_gene: TRBJ2-5; CDR3nt: TGTGCCAGCAGTCCTCGGGGGCGGGAGACCCAGTACTTC; CDR3aa: CASSPRGRETQYF
v_gene: TRBV19; d_gene: TRBD2; abundance: NA; j_gene: TRBJ2-1; CDR3nt: TGTGCCAGTAGCCCTAGCGGGAGGAGCTCCTACAATGAGCAGTTCTTC; CDR3aa: CASSPSGRSSYNEQFF
v_gene: TRBV18; d_gene: TRBD1; abundance: NA; j_gene: TRBJ1-4; CDR3nt: TGTGCCAGCTCGCCCAACAGGGGGCCGAATGAAAAACTGTTTTTT; CDR3aa: CASSPNRGPNEKLFF
v_gene: TRBV2; d_gene: TRBD1; abundance: NA; j_gene: TRBJ1-5; CDR3nt: TGTGCCAGCAGAGGTGGACAGGGTGAGAATCAGCCCCAGCATTTT; CDR3aa: CASRGGQGENQPQHF
v_gene: TRBV6-5; d_gene: NA; abundance: once; j_gene: TRBJ1-4; CDR3nt: TGTGCCAGCAGGCCGTCCGGTGAGGCGGAAAAACTGTTTTTT; CDR3aa: CASRPSGEAEKLFF
v_gene: TRBV19; d_gene: NA; abundance: NA; j_gene: TRBJ1-1; CDR3nt: TGTGCCAGTAGTCGAGGACAGCCTGCCGAGAACACTGAAGCTTTCTTT; CDR3aa: CASSRGQPAENTEAFF